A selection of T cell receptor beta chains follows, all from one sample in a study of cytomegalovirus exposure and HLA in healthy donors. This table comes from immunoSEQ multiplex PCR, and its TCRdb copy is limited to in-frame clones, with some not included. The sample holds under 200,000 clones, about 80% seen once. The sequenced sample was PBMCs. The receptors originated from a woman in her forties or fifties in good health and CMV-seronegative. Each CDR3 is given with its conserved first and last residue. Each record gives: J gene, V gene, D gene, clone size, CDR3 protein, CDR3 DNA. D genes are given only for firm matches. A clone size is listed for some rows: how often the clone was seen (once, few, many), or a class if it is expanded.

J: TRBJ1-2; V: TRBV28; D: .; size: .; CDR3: CASSLGGGNYGYTF; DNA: TGTGCCAGCAGTTTAGGCGGGGGGAACTATGGCTACACCTTC
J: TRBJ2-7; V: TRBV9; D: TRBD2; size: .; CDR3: CASSVATSGVDEQYF; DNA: TGTGCCAGCAGCGTAGCTACTAGCGGGGTCGACGAGCAGTACTTC
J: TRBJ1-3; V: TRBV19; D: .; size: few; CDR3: CASMAGISGNTIYF; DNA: TGTGCCAGTATGGCGGGGATCTCTGGAAACACCATATATTTT
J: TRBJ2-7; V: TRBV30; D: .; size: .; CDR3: CAWSKTGHLGNF; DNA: TGTGCCTGGAGTAAGACGGGACACCTCGGGAACTTC
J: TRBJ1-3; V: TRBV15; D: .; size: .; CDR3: CATSPTGGTGNTIYF; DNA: TGTGCCACCAGCCCAACCGGGGGAACTGGAAACACCATATATTTT
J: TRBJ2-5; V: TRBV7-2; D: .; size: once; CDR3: CASNGQPQETQYF; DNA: TGTGCCAGCAACGGACAGCCCCAAGAGACCCAGTACTTC
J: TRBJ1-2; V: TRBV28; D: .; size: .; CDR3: CASRPQGQGYGYTF; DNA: TGTGCCAGCAGGCCCCAGGGGCAAGGGTATGGCTACACCTTC
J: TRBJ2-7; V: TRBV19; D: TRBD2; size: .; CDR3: CASSMAAGTSGTYEQYF; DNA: TGTGCCAGTAGTATGGCCGCCGGGACTAGCGGTACATACGAGCAGTACTTC
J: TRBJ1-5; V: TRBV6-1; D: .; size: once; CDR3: CASSGIERGNQPQHF; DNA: TGTGCCAGCAGTGGAATCGAGAGGGGCAATCAGCCCCAGCATTTT
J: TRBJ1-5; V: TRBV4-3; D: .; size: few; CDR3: CASSQDPSGNQPQHF; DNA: TGCGCCAGCAGCCAAGATCCGAGCGGCAATCAGCCCCAGCATTTT
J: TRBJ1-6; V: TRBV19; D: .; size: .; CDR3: CASRHGSSYNSPLHF; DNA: TGTGCCAGTAGGCACGGGAGCTCCTATAATTCACCCCTCCACTTT
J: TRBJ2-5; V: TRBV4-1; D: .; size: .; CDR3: CASSQEGGRVGGEQYF; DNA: TGCGCCAGCAGCCAGGAGGGTGGCAGGGTGGGAGGTGAGCAGTACTTC
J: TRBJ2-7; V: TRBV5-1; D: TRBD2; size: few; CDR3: CASSTLRTSGRVEQYF; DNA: TGCGCCAGCAGCACATTAAGGACTAGCGGGAGAGTCGAGCAGTACTTC